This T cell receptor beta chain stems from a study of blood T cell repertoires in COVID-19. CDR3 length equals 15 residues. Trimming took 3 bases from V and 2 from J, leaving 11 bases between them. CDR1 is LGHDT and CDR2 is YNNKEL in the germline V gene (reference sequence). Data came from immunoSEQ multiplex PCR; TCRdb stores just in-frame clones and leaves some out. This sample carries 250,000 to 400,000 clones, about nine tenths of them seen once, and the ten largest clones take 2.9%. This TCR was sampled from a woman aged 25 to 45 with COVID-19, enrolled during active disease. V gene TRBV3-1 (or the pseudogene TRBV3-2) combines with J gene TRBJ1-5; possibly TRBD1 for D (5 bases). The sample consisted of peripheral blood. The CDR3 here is CASSQSGLGNQPQHF. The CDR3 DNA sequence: TGTGCCAGCAGCCAGTCAGGGCTGGGCAATCAGCCCCAGCATTTT.